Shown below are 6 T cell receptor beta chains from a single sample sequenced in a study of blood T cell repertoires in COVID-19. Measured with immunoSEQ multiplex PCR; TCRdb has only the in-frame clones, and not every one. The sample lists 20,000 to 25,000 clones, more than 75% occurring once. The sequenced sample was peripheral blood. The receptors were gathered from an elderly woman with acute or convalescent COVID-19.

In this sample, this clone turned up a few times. DNA for the CDR3: TGTGCCAGCAGCCACTCCGGCCGGGGGAACAGGAACACTGAAGCTTTCTTT. It yields the protein CASSHSGRGNRNTEAFF. This sequence joins TRBV3-1 (or the pseudogene TRBV3-2) and TRBJ1-1; tentatively, D is TRBD1 (5 bases). The CDR3 totals 17 residues. V was shortened by 3 bases and J by 1 base, with 18 bases between the two germline ends. Germline V lookup: CDR1 LGHDT, CDR2 YNNKEL (reference sequence).

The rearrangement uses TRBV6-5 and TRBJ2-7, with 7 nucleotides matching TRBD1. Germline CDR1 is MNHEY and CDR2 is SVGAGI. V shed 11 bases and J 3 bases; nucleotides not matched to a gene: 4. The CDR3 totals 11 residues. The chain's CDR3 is CACTGDYEQYF. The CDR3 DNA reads TGTGCCTGTACAGGGGACTACGAGCAGTACTTC.

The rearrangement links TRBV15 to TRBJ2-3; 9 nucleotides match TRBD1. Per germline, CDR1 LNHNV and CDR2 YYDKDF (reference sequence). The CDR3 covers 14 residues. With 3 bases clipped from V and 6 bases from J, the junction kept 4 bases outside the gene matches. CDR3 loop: CATSRGTGSDTQYF. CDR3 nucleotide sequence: TGTGCCACCAGCAGGGGGACAGGGTCGGATACGCAGTATTTT.

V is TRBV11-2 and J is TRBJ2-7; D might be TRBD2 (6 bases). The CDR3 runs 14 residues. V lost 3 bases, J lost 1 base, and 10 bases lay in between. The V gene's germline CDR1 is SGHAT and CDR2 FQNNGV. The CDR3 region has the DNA TGTGCCAGCAGCTTTGGGCGGGGATCCTACGAGCAGTACTTC. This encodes CASSFGRGSYEQYF.

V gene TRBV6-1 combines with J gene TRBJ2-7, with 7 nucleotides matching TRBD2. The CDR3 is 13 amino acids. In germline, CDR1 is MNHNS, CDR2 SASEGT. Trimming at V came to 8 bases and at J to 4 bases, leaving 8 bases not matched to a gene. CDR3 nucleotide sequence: TGTGCCAGCGGGGGAGGGCCCGGATACGAGCAGTACTTC. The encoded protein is CASGGGPGYEQYF.

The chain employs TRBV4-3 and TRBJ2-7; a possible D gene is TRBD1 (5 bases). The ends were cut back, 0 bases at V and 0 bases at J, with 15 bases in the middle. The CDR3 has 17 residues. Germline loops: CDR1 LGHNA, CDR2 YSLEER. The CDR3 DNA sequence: TGCGCCAGCAGCCAAGAAAGGACAACCCTAATCTCCTACGAGCAGTACTTC. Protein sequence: CASSQERTTLISYEQYF.